One and the same sample provided the 16 T cell receptor beta chains below, sequenced in a study of OX40 agonist ivuxolimab in advanced cancers. Data came from immunoSEQ multiplex PCR; TCRdb stores just in-frame clones and leaves some out. The profile shows 50,000 to 65,000 clones, about 87% of them singletons. Sequencing used CD4+ or CD8+ T cells sorted from blood, obtained in a trial of the OX40 agonist ivuxolimab. All receptors derive from an adult with an advanced solid tumor such as melanoma, head and neck, liver or kidney cancer.

This chain uses TRBV6-1 with TRBJ1-4; D might be TRBD1 (5 bases). V was shortened by 3 bases and J by 8 bases, with 16 bases between the two germline ends. Germline V gene sequence: CDR1 MNHNS, CDR2 SASEGT. The CDR3 is 15 amino acids. The CDR3 reads CASSDPSGGKEKLFF. CDR3 nucleotide sequence: TGTGCCAGCAGTGACCCGTCGGGGGGGAAGGAAAAACTGTTTTTT.

The V and J genes are TRBV4-1 and TRBJ2-3, with TRBD1 matching 7 bases. J gave up 2 bases and V 2 bases, and 4 bases lay outside the gene matches. This CDR3 contains 15 residues. Germline assignment: CDR1 MGHRA and CDR2 YSYEKL. CDR3 protein: CASSQQDRSTDTQYF. CDR3 bases: TGCGCCAGCAGCCAACAGGACAGGTCCACAGATACGCAGTATTTT.

The V call is TRBV28, the J call TRBJ1-2; D perhaps matches TRBD1 (5 bases). The CDR3 consists of 16 residues. Germline V gene data show CDR1 as MDHEN and CDR2 as SYDVKM. V was clipped by 3 bases and J by 0 bases, with 14 bases between them. The CDR3 reads CASSFSGARSNYGYTF. CDR3 DNA sequence: TGTGCCAGCAGTTTTTCCGGGGCACGGTCTAACTATGGCTACACCTTC.

The gene calls are TRBV5-4 and TRBJ2-7; 7 bases are shared with TRBD1. Germline values: CDR1 SGHNT, CDR2 YYREEE (reference sequence). The CDR3 has 15 amino acids. Trimming cost V 4 bases and J 3 bases; bases outside gene matches: 10. CDR3 sequence: CASSAMGQLNYEQYF. DNA for the CDR3: TGTGCCAGCAGCGCCATGGGACAGCTAAACTACGAGCAGTACTTC.

CDR3 sequence (DNA): TGTGCCAGTAGTAAAGCCGGGACAGGGGGCACCGGGGAGCTGTTTTTT. Protein sequence: CASSKAGTGGTGELFF. The rearrangement links TRBV19 to TRBJ2-2, with TRBD1 matching over 11 bases. Germline CDR1 reads LNHDA; CDR2 reads SQIVND (reference sequence). The CDR3 is made up of 16 amino acids. Trimming at V came to 4 bases and at J to 4 bases, leaving 5 bases not matched to a gene.

CDR3 nucleotides: TGCAGCGTTAAAACAGGGAGGGGGTATGGCTACACCTTC. Translating gives CSVKTGRGYGYTF. The chain joins TRBV29-1 to TRBJ1-2, with D perhaps TRBD1 (6 bases). Trimming left V 5 bases short and J 5 bases short, with 15 bases between. The CDR3 is made up of 13 amino acids. CDR1 is SQVTM, CDR2 ANQGSEA, per germline.

The chain is built from TRBV10-3 and TRBJ1-2; D remains unclear. The CDR3 is 14 residues long. With 2 bases removed from V and 8 bases from J, the gap between germline ends came to 15 bases. Germline values: CDR1 ENHRY, CDR2 SYGVKD. The CDR3 sequence is CAISEVDKYRGYTF. The CDR3 region has the DNA TGTGCCATCAGTGAGGTAGACAAGTATAGAGGCTACACCTTC.

This sequence joins TRBV6-1 and TRBJ2-7; D ambiguous. V was cut by 6 bases and J by 4 bases, with 10 bases left in between. The CDR3 has 12 residues. Germline CDR1 MNHNS, CDR2 SASEGT. CDR3 protein: CASSHGFYEQYF. The CDR3 DNA reads as TGTGCCAGCAGCCATGGTTTTTACGAGCAGTACTTC.

This rearrangement joins TRBV18 to TRBJ2-5; no definite D call. The V gene's germline CDR1 is KGHSH and CDR2 LQKENI. Trimming shortened V by 3 bases and J by 4 bases, and 15 bases separated the two germline ends. This CDR3 comprises 15 residues. CDR3 residues: CASSPGAAPPETQYF. In DNA form, the CDR3 reads TGTGCCAGCTCACCGGGCGCCGCCCCACCAGAGACCCAGTACTTC. The full variable domain, its missing parts supplied by reference TRBV18 and TRBJ2-5, is NAGVMQNPRHLVRRRGQEARLRCSPMKGHSHVYWYRQLPEEGLKFMVYLQKENIIDESGMPKERFSAEFPKEGPSILRIQQVVRGDSAAYFCASSPGAAPPETQYFGPGTRLLVL.

The rearrangement links TRBV5-6 to TRBJ2-3, with 7 bases identical to TRBD2. Germline V CDR1 and CDR2: SGHDT, YYEEEE. V lost 0 bases, J lost 1 base, and 2 bases stayed unmatched. This CDR3 spans 15 amino acids. This CDR3 is CASSLAGRRTDTQYF. In nucleotides, the CDR3 is TGTGCCAGCAGCTTGGCCGGGAGGCGCACAGATACGCAGTATTTT.

The V call is TRBV5-4, the J call TRBJ2-1; TRBD2 agrees at 10 bases. Germline values: CDR1 SGHNT, CDR2 YYREEE (reference sequence). The CDR3 has 16 residues. The ends lost 0 bases at V and 0 bases at J; junction bases unmatched: 0. Here the CDR3 reads CASSLASGSSYNEQFF. In DNA, the CDR3 is TGTGCCAGCAGCTTGGCTAGCGGGAGCTCCTACAATGAGCAGTTCTTC.

In the case of this clone: The junction differs from germline at one of its ends, possibly a read error. This sequence joins TRBV6-1 and TRBJ1-5; tentatively, D is TRBD1 (6 bases). The CDR3 extends over 20 amino acids. Germline-derived CDR1 and CDR2 are MNHNS and SASEGT. CDR3 loop: CASSEGGQGRNLRRNQPQHF. Here the CDR3 DNA reads TGTGCCAGCAGCGAAGGGGGGCAGGGTCGGAATCTTCGACGCAATCAGCCCCAGCATTTT.

This clone showed up just once. This chain joins TRBV27 and TRBJ1-1; tentatively, D is TRBD1 (5 bases). Trimming took off 6 bases at V and 4 bases at J, with 27 bases between the two ends. CDR1 MNHEY and CDR2 SMNVEV come from the germline V gene (reference sequence). The CDR3 is 18 amino acids. The CDR3 protein is CASSLEPPGMGPSTEAFF. CDR3 DNA: TGTGCCAGCAGCCTTGAACCCCCAGGGATGGGGCCTAGCACTGAAGCTTTCTTT.

The rearrangement uses TRBV6-1 and TRBJ2-3; 8 bases are a match to TRBD1. CDR3 length: 14 residues. With 4 bases clipped from V and 2 bases from J, the junction kept 2 bases outside the gene matches. From germline, CDR1 is MNHNS and CDR2 SASEGT. CDR3 sequence reads: CASSVDRATDTQYF. DNA of the CDR3: TGTGCCAGCAGTGTGGACAGGGCCACAGATACGCAGTATTTT.

The chain is built from TRBV19 and TRBJ2-1; D call uncertain. The CDR3 sequence is 16 residues long. V was cut by 4 bases and J by 3 bases, with 16 bases left in between. The germline V gene encodes CDR1 LNHDA and CDR2 SQIVND (reference sequence). Here the CDR3 DNA reads TGTGCCAGTAGTACGGAGAGAGATTATAACTACAATGAGCAGTTCTTC. This gives the protein CASSTERDYNYNEQFF.

V is TRBV5-1 and J is TRBJ2-2; no clear D gene. The CDR3 covers 16 residues. Germline values: CDR1 SGHRS, CDR2 YFSETQ. V gave up 5 bases and J gave up 0 bases, with 14 bases separating them. DNA for the CDR3: TGCGCCAGCAGAATTACTCCATTACCGAACACCGGGGAGCTGTTTTTT. Translation gives CASRITPLPNTGELFF.